The 17 T cell receptor beta chains listed next were all sequenced from one sample in a study of CD8 T cells in ankylosing spondylitis. General study results and limits: In ankylosing spondylitis blood, a motif of roughly eight highly homologous TCR beta variants appeared characteristic.

These receptors' targets are unknown. TCRdb reanalysed the 5' RACE reads using MiXCR and keeps one entry per CDR3 protein. The table shows approximately 540,000 distinct CDR3 sequences, with about 12% occurring only once. Sequencing was carried out using blood, either unsorted or a sorted T cell fraction (not recorded which). Receptors were obtained from a male donor with ankylosing spondylitis.

This chain connects TRBV2 to TRBJ1-5, with D unclear. Germline V gene data show CDR1 as SNHLY and CDR2 as FYNNEI. V shed 4 bases and J shed 7 bases, with 11 bases lying between them. The CDR3 covers 13 residues. CDR3 bases: TGTGCCAGCAGTGGACCCTCGTACCAGCCCCAGCATTTT. Translating it yields CASSGPSYQPQHF.

The chain recombines TRBV19 with TRBJ2-1, with 9 bases that match TRBD2. Germline V lookup: CDR1 LNHDA, CDR2 SQIVND (reference sequence). This CDR3 comprises 15 residues. The V and J ends lost 4 bases and 6 bases, in that order; junction bases with no gene match: 7. CDR3 DNA sequence: TGTGCCAGTAGTAGGCTAGCGGGACCTAGCAATGAGCAGTTCTTC. This translates into CASSRLAGPSNEQFF.

The rearrangement uses TRBV10-3 and TRBJ2-5; TRBD2 matches at 7 bases. CDR3 length equals 15 residues. Germline CDR1 ENHRY, CDR2 SYGVKD. J was trimmed by 4 bases and V by 3 bases; bases with no gene match: 8. CDR3 protein: CAISDGGGPRETQYF. CDR3 sequence (DNA): TGTGCCATCAGTGATGGGGGAGGGCCGCGAGAGACCCAGTACTTC.

This clonotype was detected only a few times. This rearrangement joins TRBV20-1 to TRBJ1-3; D possibly corresponds to TRBD1 (5 bases). The ends were cut back, 2 bases at V and 14 bases at J, with 16 bases in the middle. This CDR3 is built from 12 residues. In germline, CDR1 is DFQATT, CDR2 SNEGSKA (reference sequence). CDR3 in DNA: TGCAGTGCTAGACCCGGGACGGAGATATTATATTTT. Translation: CSARPGTEILYF.

This clonotype was seen more than once but under ten times. The chain has TRBV4-2 and TRBJ2-1; 16 bases are shared with TRBD2. This CDR3 region has 17 residues. Germline lookup yields CDR1 LGHNA and CDR2 YNFKEQ. Germline trimming cut 0 bases from V and 9 bases from J; bases unmatched to any gene: 5. CDR3 sequence reads: CASSQDGTSGRAGEQFF. As DNA, the CDR3 is TGTGCCAGCAGCCAAGATGGGACTAGCGGGAGGGCTGGTGAGCAGTTCTTC.

This clonotype was detected only a few times. The chain uses TRBV7-2 and TRBJ2-7, with D perhaps matching TRBD1 or TRBD2 (6 bases each). Trimming pared 3 bases from V and 4 bases from J, leaving 13 bases between. The CDR3 runs 14 residues. The germline gives CDR1 SGHTA, CDR2 FQGNSA. The CDR3 region is CASSFKGGRYEQYF. CDR3 DNA: TGTGCCAGCAGCTTTAAAGGGGGGCGATACGAGCAGTACTTC. Full variable domain (missing parts from reference TRBV7-2 and TRBJ2-7): GAGVSQSPSNKVTEKGKDVELRCDPISGHTALYWYRQSLGQGLEFLIYFQGNSAPDKSGLPSDRFSAERTGGSVSTLTIQRTQQEDSAVYLCASSFKGGRYEQYFGPGTRLTVT.

This clonotype was observed a few times. The V call is TRBV24-1, the J call TRBJ2-7; TRBD1 matches 7 bases. The CDR3 extends over 14 amino acids. The J segment lost 0 bases and the V segment lost 4 bases, leaving 2 bases of the junction unmatched. CDR1 is KGHDR, CDR2 SFDVKD, per germline. The CDR3: CATSDRDSSYEQYF. The CDR3 nucleotides read TGTGCCACCAGTGACCGGGACAGCTCCTACGAGCAGTACTTC.

The rearrangement uses TRBV29-1 and TRBJ1-1; D may be TRBD1 (5 bases). Germline CDR1 and CDR2: SQVTM and ANQGSEA. This CDR3 has 13 amino acids. V lost 7 bases and J 1 base, leaving 13 bases between the germline ends. In DNA, the CDR3 is TGCAGCGCCGAGGGGCCCGGGAACACTGAAGCTTTCTTT. Amino acid sequence: CSAEGPGNTEAFF.

This clonotype showed up many times. This chain joins TRBV5-1 and TRBJ2-1; D perhaps matches TRBD1 (5 bases). The CDR3 is 14 residues long. Looked up from germline, CDR1 is SGHRS and CDR2 is YFSETQ. The V gene lost 2 bases and the J gene lost 0 bases, with 6 bases spanning the gap. CDR3 coding DNA: TGCGCCAGCAGCTTAGGGGCCTCCTACAATGAGCAGTTCTTC. Translated: CASSLGASYNEQFF.

This clonotype was detected only a few times. In nucleotides, the CDR3 is TGCGCCAGCAGCGGACAGGGGGCTTACGAGCAGTACGTC. Its protein product is CASSGQGAYEQYV. The chain links TRBV10-1 to TRBJ2-7, with 11 bases lining up with TRBD1. Losses at the gene ends were 6 bases for V and 4 bases for J; bases not matched to a gene: 2. The CDR3 runs to 13 residues. Germline CDR1 reads WNHNN; CDR2 reads SYGVQD (reference sequence).

This clonotype was recorded at least ten times. The chain combines TRBV27 with TRBJ1-2; D not certain. Looked up from germline, CDR1 is MNHEY and CDR2 is SMNVEV (reference sequence). CDR3 size: 12 residues. Trimming took 5 bases from V and 5 from J, leaving 9 bases between them. This chain's CDR3 is CASSHGAYGYTF. CDR3 sequence (DNA): TGTGCCAGCAGTCATGGAGCTTATGGCTACACCTTC.

The chain joins TRBV24-1 to TRBJ2-1, with D perhaps TRBD2 (6 bases). Trimming took 4 bases from V and 11 from J, leaving 23 bases between them. There are 16 residues in the CDR3. Germline CDR1 reads KGHDR; CDR2 reads SFDVKD. The CDR3 sequence: CATSEARPAREAKQFF. CDR3 DNA: TGTGCCACCAGTGAAGCGAGACCAGCGCGGGAAGCAAAGCAGTTCTTC.

The rearrangement links TRBV15 to TRBJ1-4, with 9 bases identical to TRBD1. The CDR3 has 18 residues. Germline V gives CDR1 LNHNV, CDR2 YYDKDF (reference sequence). The V gene end was trimmed by 4 bases and the J gene end by 0 bases; junction bases not matched to a gene: 9. In DNA form, the CDR3 reads TGTGCCACCAGCAAATGGACAGGGGTGGTTGCAACTAATGAAAAACTGTTTTTT. Its protein is CATSKWTGVVATNEKLFF.

This rearrangement joins TRBV10-3 to TRBJ1-5, with D unclear. The germline V gene encodes CDR1 ENHRY and CDR2 SYGVKD. There are 13 residues in the CDR3. Trimming removed 4 bases from V and 5 bases from J, with 9 bases in between. The CDR3 DNA is TGTGCCATCAGTGGGGCTACAGATCAGCCCCAGCATTTT. It yields the protein CAISGATDQPQHF.

In its sample, this clonotype was seen a few times. V usage is TRBV3-1 and J usage is TRBJ2-2; TRBD2 matches 11 bases. J was trimmed by 4 bases and V by 1 base; bases with no gene match: 2. CDR1 and CDR2 (germline): LGHDT, YNNKEL (reference sequence). The length of the CDR3 is 16 residues. CDR3 sequence reads: CASSQGLAGLTGELFF. The CDR3 DNA reads as TGTGCCAGCAGCCAAGGACTAGCGGGACTCACCGGGGAGCTGTTTTTT.

The J gene is TRBJ1-5, the V gene TRBV6-1; D may be TRBD1 (6 bases). Germline V gene sequence: CDR1 MNHNS, CDR2 SASEGT. This CDR3 has 15 amino acids. V gave up 2 bases and J gave up 4 bases, with 12 bases separating them. CDR3 sequence: CASSERDRPNQPQHF. The CDR3 DNA follows: TGTGCCAGCAGTGAAAGAGACAGGCCGAATCAGCCCCAGCATTTT.

In DNA form, the CDR3 reads TGCAGCGTTGGTAGCGGGAGTGGGTACGAGCAGTACTTC. Its translation is CSVGSGSGYEQYF. The genes are TRBV29-1 and TRBJ2-7; 9 bases map to TRBD2. Germline V gene sequence: CDR1 SQVTM, CDR2 ANQGSEA. J lost 4 bases, V lost 4 bases, and 5 bases had no gene match. There are 13 residues in the CDR3.